The 19 T cell receptor beta chains given below trace back to one sample, sequenced in a study of blood T cell repertoires in COVID-19. Produced via immunoSEQ multiplex PCR; TCRdb's table is partial and in-frame only. The sample holds 370,000 or so clones, roughly 77% seen once. Sequencing was performed on peripheral blood. Receptor source: a human donor with acute or convalescent COVID-19. The donor label of this sample is uncertain.

The CDR3 loop reads CASSPNSGYEQYF. DNA of the CDR3: TGTGCCAGCAGCCCGAATAGCGGATACGAGCAGTACTTC. The V call is TRBV7-2, the J call TRBJ2-7, with D tentatively TRBD2 (6 bases). Germline values: CDR1 SGHTA, CDR2 FQGNSA. The CDR3 extends over 13 amino acids. Trimming pared 5 bases from V and 4 bases from J, leaving 12 bases between.

This chain connects TRBV6-5 to TRBJ1-2; D unresolved. V lost 5 bases and J 8 bases, leaving 15 bases between the germline ends. This CDR3 contains 13 residues. Germline CDR1 reads MNHEY; CDR2 reads SVGAGI. CDR3 sequence (DNA): TGTGCCAGCAGTCCGCCGACACCGACGGGCTACACCTTC. Encoded protein: CASSPPTPTGYTF.

V usage is TRBV6-1 and J usage is TRBJ1-5, with 9 bases identical to TRBD1. The V gene end was trimmed by 0 bases and the J gene end by 7 bases; junction bases not matched to a gene: 19. The CDR3 runs to 20 residues. Germline V CDR1 and CDR2: MNHNS, SASEGT. DNA for the CDR3: TGTGCCAGCAGTGAAGCAGGATCGCGGGGACAGGGAGGTCTCTGGCAGCCCCAGCATTTT. It encodes CASSEAGSRGQGGLWQPQHF.

This chain uses TRBV27 with TRBJ1-6; D is perhaps TRBD1 (6 bases). From germline, CDR1 is MNHEY and CDR2 SMNVEV (reference sequence). V lost 6 bases, J lost 3 bases, and 15 bases lay in between. CDR3 length: 16 residues. The CDR3 DNA follows: TGTGCCAGCAGCCTACAGGGAGAAGGCTATAATTCACCCCTCCACTTT. The encoded protein is CASSLQGEGYNSPLHF.

The genes are TRBV19 and TRBJ1-5, with TRBD1 matching 7 bases. Germline assignment: CDR1 LNHDA and CDR2 SQIVND (reference sequence). J was trimmed by 4 bases and V by 6 bases; bases with no gene match: 3. The length of the CDR3 is 13 residues. The CDR3 loop is CASSPQGNQPQHF. The CDR3 DNA sequence: TGTGCCAGTAGCCCACAGGGGAATCAGCCCCAGCATTTT.

The chain uses TRBV10-3 and TRBJ2-3; unclear D gene. The CDR3 spans 11 residues. Germline values: CDR1 ENHRY, CDR2 SYGVKD. The V end was cut by 6 bases, the J end by 1 base, with 2 bases between. The CDR3 spells CAISGTDTQYF. CDR3 coding DNA: TGTGCCATCAGCGGCACAGATACGCAGTATTTT.

This clone has only a few counts. This rearrangement joins TRBV27 to TRBJ2-7, with D tentatively TRBD2 (5 bases). Germline V gives CDR1 MNHEY, CDR2 SMNVEV (reference sequence). The CDR3 consists of 13 residues. Trimming removed 6 bases from V and 3 bases from J, with 12 bases in between. CDR3 residues: CASSPRGFYEQYF. CDR3 nucleotides: TGTGCCAGCAGCCCTCGCGGGTTCTACGAGCAGTACTTC.

The V and J genes are TRBV27 and TRBJ1-5, with D possibly TRBD1 on 6 matching bases. The CDR3 runs 14 residues. The germline V and J ends were trimmed by 4 bases and 3 bases, with 10 bases remaining between them. Germline V lookup: CDR1 MNHEY, CDR2 SMNVEV (reference sequence). CDR3 sequence (DNA): TGTGCCAGCAGTTCTCAGGGGAACAATCAGCCCCAGCATTTT. This translates into CASSSQGNNQPQHF.

The J gene is TRBJ1-1, the V gene TRBV6-5; possible D gene TRBD1, 6 bases. This CDR3 spans 13 amino acids. CDR1 is MNHEY and CDR2 is SVGAGI in the germline V gene. Trimming removed 6 bases from V and 10 bases from J, with 18 bases in between. CDR3 DNA: TGTGCCAGCAGCCCCATAGAGGTGACAGGAGCTTTCTTT. Its translation: CASSPIEVTGAFF.

This chain uses TRBV5-6 with TRBJ2-2; 9 bases are a match to TRBD1. V gave up 2 bases and J gave up 4 bases; unmatched junction bases: 3. The length of the CDR3 is 15 residues. Germline values: CDR1 SGHDT, CDR2 YYEEEE. The CDR3 loop is CASSFRDRVTGELFF. In DNA, the CDR3 is TGTGCCAGCAGCTTCCGGGACAGGGTCACCGGGGAGCTGTTTTTT.

The rearrangement links TRBV7-9 to TRBJ1-2, with D unresolved. The ends were cut back, 3 bases at V and 6 bases at J, with 5 bases in the middle. The length of the CDR3 is 11 residues. The V gene's germline CDR1 is SEHNR and CDR2 FQNEAQ (reference sequence). The chain's CDR3 is CASSLRDGYTF. In nucleotides, the CDR3 is TGTGCCAGCAGCTTGAGGGATGGCTACACCTTC.

This clone was counted only a few times. The rearrangement joins TRBV27 to TRBJ1-1; D may be TRBD1 (5 bases). This CDR3 contains 15 residues. Trimming took off 3 bases at V and 4 bases at J, with 15 bases between the two ends. From germline, CDR1 is MNHEY and CDR2 SMNVEV (reference sequence). The CDR3 here is CASSLSGWGITEAFF. The CDR3 DNA follows: TGTGCCAGCAGTTTGTCAGGGTGGGGAATCACTGAAGCTTTCTTT.

This chain uses TRBV3-1 (or the pseudogene TRBV3-2) with TRBJ1-1; possibly TRBD1 for D (5 bases). The CDR3 consists of 15 residues. Trimming shortened V by 4 bases and J by 4 bases, and 16 bases separated the two germline ends. CDR1 is LGHDT, CDR2 YNNKEL, per germline (reference sequence). As DNA, the CDR3 is TGTGCCAGCAGCCTAGGATCGGGGGTCAGCACTGAAGCTTTCTTT. This sequence encodes CASSLGSGVSTEAFF.

The chain links TRBV7-2 to TRBJ2-2; TRBD1 matches 8 bases. V shed 5 bases and J 1 base; nucleotides not matched to a gene: 12. The CDR3 extends over 18 amino acids. CDR1 is SGHTA, CDR2 FQGNSA, per germline. Written as DNA, the CDR3 is TGTGCCAGCAGCCCAAATTACCAGGGGGCGGTGAACACCGGGGAGCTGTTTTTT. Its protein product is CASSPNYQGAVNTGELFF. The variable domain in full, completed from reference TRBV7-2 and TRBJ2-2, reads GAGVSQSPSNKVTEKGKDVELRCDPISGHTALYWYRQSLGQGLEFLIYFQGNSAPDKSGLPSDRFSAERTGGSVSTLTIQRTQQEDSAVYLCASSPNYQGAVNTGELFFGEGSRLTVL.

This clone was seen more than once but under ten times. J is TRBJ2-1 and V is TRBV2, with TRBD1 matching over 10 bases. The J segment lost 6 bases and the V segment lost 10 bases, leaving 6 bases of the junction unmatched. This CDR3 is built from 13 residues. CDR1 and CDR2 (germline): SNHLY, FYNNEI. CDR3 nucleotide sequence: TGTGCCACGGACAGGGGGAGGTTCAATGAGCAGTTCTTC. Its protein is CATDRGRFNEQFF.

This sequence joins TRBV10-1 and TRBJ2-3; 10 positions agree with TRBD2. The V and J ends lost 5 bases and 6 bases, in that order; junction bases with no gene match: 8. CDR3 length equals 15 residues. In germline, CDR1 is WNHNN, CDR2 SYGVQD (reference sequence). The CDR3 DNA reads as TGCGCCAGCAGTCAAAGCGGGGGGGCCGAGGATACGCAGTATTTT. Translated, it gives CASSQSGGAEDTQYF.

The chain employs TRBV3-1 (or the pseudogene TRBV3-2) and TRBJ2-3, with D tentatively TRBD1 (5 bases). The CDR3 consists of 12 residues. Trimming cost V 4 bases and J 6 bases, with 8 bases left between them. Germline V gene data show CDR1 as LGHDT and CDR2 as YNNKEL (reference sequence). The CDR3 loop is CASSPGHDTQYF. The DNA of the CDR3 is TGTGCCAGCAGCCCCGGACACGATACGCAGTATTTT.

This chain links TRBV5-1 with TRBJ2-3; TRBD2 agrees at 7 bases. V lost 3 bases to trimming and J lost 5 bases; unmatched junction nucleotides: 6. CDR3 length equals 14 residues. Germline V gives CDR1 SGHRS, CDR2 YFSETQ. Here the CDR3 reads CASSWAGDGDTQYF. The CDR3, as DNA: TGCGCCAGCAGCTGGGCGGGGGATGGAGATACGCAGTATTTT.

CDR3 loop: CASSQEGPYYNSPLHF. CDR3 coding DNA: TGTGCCAGCAGCCAAGAGGGCCCATACTATAATTCACCCCTCCACTTT. The chain employs TRBV3-1 (or the pseudogene TRBV3-2) and TRBJ1-6; D gene uncertain. The CDR3 spans 16 residues. V was trimmed by 0 bases and J by 3 bases, leaving 9 bases between them. The germline CDR1 and CDR2 sequences are LGHDT and YNNKEL (reference sequence).